The 8 T cell receptor beta chains listed next were all sequenced from one sample in a study of regulatory T cells in long-lasting Graves disease. Investigators prepared the TCR beta libraries by applying iRepertoire HTBI primers and Arm-PCR of CDR3 regions. In TCRdb, the multiplex PCR reads were re-called with MiXCR into one record per CDR3 protein. The table has 300,000 or so distinct CDR3 sequences, less than 20% seen once; the top ten hold roughly 29%. Specified time point: persistent/refractory GD, antithyroid drugs over 5 years with positive TRAb. Preparation of the TCR library used RNA extracted from PBMCs. The sequencing here drew on peripheral blood mononuclear cells (PBMCs), taken when the disease was refractory, from a patient treated with antithyroid drugs. Every receptor here comes from a female donor with Graves disease.

The chain has TRBV5-6 and TRBJ2-1; TRBD2 matches at 14 bases. Germline values: CDR1 SGHDT, CDR2 YYEEEE. This CDR3 spans 18 amino acids. V dropped 4 bases and J dropped 8; count of bases not matched to a gene: 14. The CDR3 coding sequence is TGTGCCAGCAGCCGAGTGACGGGACTAGCGGGAGTGATATATGAGCAGTTCTTC. Encoded protein: CASSRVTGLAGVIYEQFF.

A few counts support this clonotype. A much larger clone differs by one base, so this may be a read error. The chain joins TRBV15 to TRBJ1-1; TRBD1 might be the D (6 bases). The CDR3 runs to 14 residues. Germline V gene lookup returns CDR1 LNHNV and CDR2 YYDKDF (reference sequence). Trimming cost V 1 base and J 5 bases, with 11 bases left between them. The CDR3 is CATSRAGGGTEAFF. CDR3 coding DNA: TGTGCCACCAGCAGAGCGGGGGGCGGTACTGAAGCTTTCTTT.

CDR3 amino acids: CSARDTRDTGNTIYF. Written as DNA, the CDR3 is TGCAGTGCTAGAGATACCCGGGATACTGGAAACACCATATATTTT. The V and J genes are TRBV20-1 and TRBJ1-3; D gene unclear. V was shortened by 0 bases and J by 2 bases, with 11 bases between the two germline ends. The length of the CDR3 is 15 residues. Per the germline V gene, CDR1 is DFQATT and CDR2 is SNEGSKA (reference sequence).

This clonotype came up many times. The CDR3 loop reads CATSDLRTMNTGELFF. Here the CDR3 DNA reads TGTGCCACCAGTGATTTGAGGACCATGAACACCGGGGAGCTGTTTTTT. V usage is TRBV24-1 and J usage is TRBJ2-2; the D is unclear. V lost 0 bases and J 1 base, leaving 8 bases between the germline ends. Germline lookup yields CDR1 KGHDR and CDR2 SFDVKD. The CDR3 runs to 16 residues.

This clonotype was seen a few times. The chain couples TRBV12-3 or TRBV12-4 to TRBJ2-7, with a tentative D call TRBD1 (6 bases). The CDR3 extends over 15 amino acids. Trimming shortened V by 1 base and J by 0 bases, and 10 bases separated the two germline ends. The chain's CDR3 is CASSLVTGISYEQYF. DNA of the CDR3: TGTGCCAGCAGTTTAGTTACAGGGATCTCCTACGAGCAGTACTTC.

The rearrangement joins TRBV7-9 to TRBJ2-7; 7 positions agree with TRBD1. CDR3 length: 16 amino acids. J lost 3 bases, V lost 4 bases, and 12 bases had no gene match. From germline, CDR1 is SEHNR and CDR2 FQNEAQ (reference sequence). The chain's CDR3 is CASSSVEGASFYEQYF. CDR3 in DNA: TGTGCCAGCAGCTCCGTCGAGGGGGCGAGTTTCTACGAGCAGTACTTC.

This chain joins TRBV19 and TRBJ2-3; possible D gene TRBD2, 5 bases. V was cut by 7 bases and J by 2 bases, with 10 bases left in between. The CDR3 is made up of 13 amino acids. Germline lookup yields CDR1 LNHDA and CDR2 SQIVND (reference sequence). CDR3 bases: TGTGCCAGTAACATGGGAGTCACAGATACGCAGTATTTT. Translated, it gives CASNMGVTDTQYF.

This clonotype has a handful of counts. This chain connects TRBV18 to TRBJ1-2; D may be TRBD1 (5 bases). CDR3 length: 16 amino acids. Germline V lookup: CDR1 KGHSH, CDR2 LQKENI. Trimming left V 2 bases short and J 3 bases short, with 16 bases between. The CDR3 here is CASSPSTRQSDYGYTF. CDR3 sequence (DNA): TGTGCCAGCTCACCAAGTACTCGACAGTCGGACTATGGCTACACCTTC.